The 14 T cell receptor beta chains given below trace back to one sample, sequenced in a study of beta chain features in type 1 diabetes. Since all of the isolated RNA was reverse transcribed, expressed TCRB transcripts were what got sequenced. Method: immunoSEQ multiplex PCR; TCRdb's copy keeps in-frame clones and lacks some. The sample lists under 150,000 clones; roughly 53% were seen once. The source material was Tregs from blood. These receptors were obtained from a man aged 18 to 29 in good health.

V and J are TRBV28 and TRBJ2-7; D is possibly TRBD2 (6 bases). The CDR3 extends over 15 amino acids. The germline V and J ends were trimmed by 9 bases and 0 bases, with 18 bases remaining between them. CDR1 and CDR2 (germline): MDHEN, SYDVKM. CDR3 nucleotide sequence: TGTGCCAGTAGAATTAGCGGCTTATACTCCTACGAGCAGTACTTC. Its protein is CASRISGLYSYEQYF.

The chain employs TRBV28 and TRBJ1-6, with 8 nucleotides matching TRBD1. V gave up 9 bases and J gave up 13 bases; unmatched junction bases: 17. The CDR3 runs 15 residues. The V gene's germline CDR1 is MDHEN and CDR2 SYDVKM. The CDR3 sequence: CASSIPGQAGEPLHF. The CDR3 nucleotides are TGTGCCAGTTCGATCCCGGGACAGGCCGGAGAGCCCCTCCACTTT.

The chain combines TRBV6-1 with TRBJ2-2; D may be TRBD2 (6 bases). The CDR3 runs 15 residues. The germline gives CDR1 MNHNS, CDR2 SASEGT. Deletions cut 8 bases from V and 0 bases from J, with 13 bases between. This CDR3 is CASGSRGSNTGELFF. CDR3 sequence (DNA): TGTGCCAGCGGGTCGCGGGGCTCGAACACCGGGGAGCTGTTTTTT.

Regarding this clone: Other DNA sequences in the sample encode the same CDR3. Written as DNA, the CDR3 is TGCGCCAGCAGCTTGGTTGCGGGCGCCTACAATGAGCAGTTCTTC. This translates into CASSLVAGAYNEQFF. This chain joins TRBV5-1 and TRBJ2-1; a weak D match, TRBD2 (5 bases). This CDR3 has 15 residues. The V and J ends lost 0 bases and 2 bases respectively, with 9 bases between them. Germline V CDR1 and CDR2: SGHRS, YFSETQ.

The rearrangement uses TRBV19 and TRBJ2-2, with D possibly matching TRBD1 (6 bases). The CDR3 covers 16 residues. Germline-derived CDR1 and CDR2 are LNHDA and SQIVND (reference sequence). Between the trimmed V and J ends, which lost 2 bases and 2 bases, there was a span of 12 bases. The CDR3 reads CASSISSGANTGELFF. The CDR3 coding sequence is TGTGCCAGTAGTATAAGCTCAGGGGCCAACACCGGGGAGCTGTTTTTT.

This clone was counted between two and nine times. This sequence joins TRBV28 and TRBJ1-3, with 7 bases that match TRBD1. CDR3 length: 15 residues. Germline assignment: CDR1 MDHEN and CDR2 SYDVKM. The J segment lost 4 bases and the V segment lost 5 bases, leaving 8 bases of the junction unmatched. CDR3 sequence: CASSRDSEWGNTIYF. The CDR3 nucleotides read TGTGCCAGCAGTCGGGACAGCGAGTGGGGAAACACCATATATTTT.

There are a few counts of this clone. This chain uses TRBV30 with TRBJ2-7; perhaps TRBD1 as D (6 bases). CDR1 is GTSNPN, CDR2 SVGIG, per germline (reference sequence). The V end lost 6 bases, the J end lost 7 bases, and 25 bases lay between the germline ends. The CDR3 is 15 amino acids. The CDR3 nucleotides read TGTGCCTGCCCCAAAGGGGGACCAAGCTATGTTGAGCAGTACTTC. Amino acid sequence: CACPKGGPSYVEQYF.

The genes are TRBV19 and TRBJ1-1; D ambiguous. V lost 1 base to trimming and J lost 2 bases, with 17 bases between them. Germline V CDR1 and CDR2: LNHDA, SQIVND (reference sequence). The CDR3 length is 17 residues. The CDR3: CASSIGPTGYPNTEAFF. The CDR3 region has the DNA TGTGCCAGTAGTATAGGGCCAACGGGGTATCCAAACACTGAAGCTTTCTTT.

The chain couples TRBV29-1 to TRBJ2-1; TRBD2 matches at 7 bases. Germline V CDR1 and CDR2: SQVTM, ANQGSEA. This CDR3 has 17 amino acids. J was trimmed by 0 bases and V by 4 bases; bases with no gene match: 12. CDR3 residues: CSVVGLAEMSSYNEQFF. The CDR3 region has the DNA TGCAGCGTTGTTGGCCTAGCGGAGATGAGCTCCTACAATGAGCAGTTCTTC.

A word on this clone: One end of the junction does not line up with germline, which may come from a read error. This sample includes further DNA sequences coding for the same CDR3. V and J are TRBV6-6 and TRBJ1-5, with D maybe TRBD1 (6 bases). This CDR3 has 16 residues. Per the germline V gene, CDR1 is MNHNY and CDR2 is SVGAGI (reference sequence). The CDR3 DNA follows: TGTGCCAGCAGTTCCTATCAGGGGAGAAGCAATCAACCCCAGCATTTT. It yields the protein CASSSYQGRSNQPQHF.

The J gene is TRBJ1-1, the V gene TRBV5-1; a possible D gene is TRBD1 (5 bases). The germline gives CDR1 SGHRS, CDR2 YFSETQ. The ends were cut back, 2 bases at V and 3 bases at J, with 14 bases in the middle. The CDR3 is 15 amino acids. CDR3 coding DNA: TGCGCCAGCAGCTTCCTGACAGACGGGTACACTGAAGCTTTCTTT. Amino acids: CASSFLTDGYTEAFF.

This clone was counted only a few times. V is TRBV7-3 and J is TRBJ1-1; 8 bases align to TRBD1. Trimming cost V 5 bases and J 4 bases; bases outside gene matches: 3. This CDR3 has 13 amino acids. Germline V lookup: CDR1 SGHTA, CDR2 FQGTGA. The CDR3 coding sequence is TGTGCCAGCAGCATTGGACAGGGCACTGAAGCTTTCTTT. Translating it yields CASSIGQGTEAFF.

V is TRBV9 and J is TRBJ2-5; 9 bases are a match to TRBD1. J was trimmed by 4 bases and V by 4 bases; bases with no gene match: 5. The CDR3 length is 14 residues. In germline, CDR1 is SGDLS, CDR2 YYNGEE. Here the CDR3 DNA reads TGTGCCAGCAGCTCGGGACAGGGTGGAGAGACCCAGTACTTC. Protein product: CASSSGQGGETQYF.

This clone has only one observation. The genes are TRBV10-3 and TRBJ2-2, with 7 bases fitting TRBD2. After removal of 2 bases from V and 3 bases from J, the junction contained 9 bases not matched to a gene. Germline CDR1 is ENHRY and CDR2 is SYGVKD. CDR3 length: 17 amino acids. The chain's CDR3 is CAISERWESGDTGELFF. DNA of the CDR3: TGTGCCATCAGTGAGAGGTGGGAGAGCGGGGACACCGGGGAGCTGTTTTTT.